A single sample gave rise to the 7 T cell receptor beta chains below, sequenced in a study of T-cell memory formation after mild COVID-19. TCRdb reprocessed the 5' RACE reads with MiXCR, giving one entry per CDR3 protein. The table has just over 400,000 distinct CDR3 sequences, about 22% seen once. The specimen sequenced was PBMCs or a T cell subset sorted from them (not recorded which). These receptors all stem from an adult woman who had mild COVID-19 (a few samples of this study predate the infection). Cell type and time point are not known.

This clonotype occurred many times. V usage is TRBV2 and J usage is TRBJ2-3; 8 nucleotides agree with TRBD2. The J segment lost 1 base and the V segment lost 6 bases, leaving 3 bases of the junction unmatched. Germline CDR1 and CDR2: SNHLY and FYNNEI. There are 14 residues in the CDR3. CDR3 in DNA: TGTGCCAGCAGCCTGCGGGGGGGCACAGATACGCAGTATTTT. It yields the protein CASSLRGGTDTQYF.

The chain links TRBV3-1 to TRBJ1-5; D not resolved. Trimming took off 1 base at V and 3 bases at J, with 10 bases between the two ends. Germline CDR1 is LGHDT and CDR2 is YNNKEL (reference sequence). This CDR3 contains 15 residues. This CDR3 reads CASSQGVNTNQPQHF. Written as DNA, the CDR3 is TGTGCCAGCAGCCAAGGGGTAAACACCAATCAGCCCCAGCATTTT.

The chain couples TRBV5-6 to TRBJ2-5; no clear D gene. Germline lookup yields CDR1 SGHDT and CDR2 YYEEEE. With 4 bases removed from V and 5 bases from J, the gap between germline ends came to 9 bases. The CDR3 is made up of 12 amino acids. The CDR3: CASSQTGETQYF. The DNA of the CDR3 is TGTGCCAGCAGCCAAACTGGGGAGACCCAGTACTTC.

This clonotype was counted a few times. V is TRBV7-2 and J is TRBJ2-3; D perhaps matches TRBD2 (6 bases). V lost 4 bases, J lost 0 bases, and 11 bases lay in between. This CDR3 spans 15 amino acids. Germline V lookup: CDR1 SGHTA, CDR2 FQGNSA. CDR3 DNA: TGTGCCAGCAGCTCCGCGGGACTGAGCACAGATACGCAGTATTTT. Its translation is CASSSAGLSTDTQYF.

J is TRBJ1-3 and V is TRBV20-1; D not certain. This CDR3 comprises 14 residues. Trimming removed 4 bases from V and 0 bases from J, with 10 bases in between. CDR1 DFQATT and CDR2 SNEGSKA come from the germline V gene (reference sequence). CDR3 nucleotides: TGCAGTGCTACAGGACCTAACTCTGGAAACACCATATATTTT. Translated: CSATGPNSGNTIYF.

This clonotype was observed at least ten times. V is TRBV20-1 and J is TRBJ2-5, with 11 bases identical to TRBD2. J was trimmed by 7 bases and V by 0 bases; bases with no gene match: 7. The CDR3 spans 15 residues. Germline values: CDR1 DFQATT, CDR2 SNEGSKA (reference sequence). DNA for the CDR3: TGCAGTGCTAGAGAGGGGACTAGCGGCCTCGGGACCCAGTACTTC. Encoded protein: CSAREGTSGLGTQYF.

The rearrangement joins TRBV5-6 to TRBJ1-4; D call uncertain. The length of the CDR3 is 15 residues. V shed 1 base and J shed 0 bases, with 7 bases lying between them. Germline V lookup: CDR1 SGHDT, CDR2 YYEEEE. The CDR3 nucleotides are TGTGCCAGCAGCTTGCTCCAGACAACTAATGAAAAACTGTTTTTT. Its translation is CASSLLQTTNEKLFF.